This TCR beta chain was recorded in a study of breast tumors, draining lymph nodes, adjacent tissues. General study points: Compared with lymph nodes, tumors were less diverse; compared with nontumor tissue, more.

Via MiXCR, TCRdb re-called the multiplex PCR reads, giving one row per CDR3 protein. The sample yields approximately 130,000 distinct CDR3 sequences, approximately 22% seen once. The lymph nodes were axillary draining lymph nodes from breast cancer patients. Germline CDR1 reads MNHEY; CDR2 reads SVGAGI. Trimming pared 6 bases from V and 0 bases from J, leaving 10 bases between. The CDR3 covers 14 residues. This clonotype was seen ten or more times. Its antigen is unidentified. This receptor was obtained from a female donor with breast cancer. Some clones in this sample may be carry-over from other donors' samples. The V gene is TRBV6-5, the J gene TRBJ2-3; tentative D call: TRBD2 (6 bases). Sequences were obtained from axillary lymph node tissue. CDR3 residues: CASRRDPSTDTQYF. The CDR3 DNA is TGTGCCAGCAGGCGGGACCCTAGCACAGATACGCAGTATTTT.